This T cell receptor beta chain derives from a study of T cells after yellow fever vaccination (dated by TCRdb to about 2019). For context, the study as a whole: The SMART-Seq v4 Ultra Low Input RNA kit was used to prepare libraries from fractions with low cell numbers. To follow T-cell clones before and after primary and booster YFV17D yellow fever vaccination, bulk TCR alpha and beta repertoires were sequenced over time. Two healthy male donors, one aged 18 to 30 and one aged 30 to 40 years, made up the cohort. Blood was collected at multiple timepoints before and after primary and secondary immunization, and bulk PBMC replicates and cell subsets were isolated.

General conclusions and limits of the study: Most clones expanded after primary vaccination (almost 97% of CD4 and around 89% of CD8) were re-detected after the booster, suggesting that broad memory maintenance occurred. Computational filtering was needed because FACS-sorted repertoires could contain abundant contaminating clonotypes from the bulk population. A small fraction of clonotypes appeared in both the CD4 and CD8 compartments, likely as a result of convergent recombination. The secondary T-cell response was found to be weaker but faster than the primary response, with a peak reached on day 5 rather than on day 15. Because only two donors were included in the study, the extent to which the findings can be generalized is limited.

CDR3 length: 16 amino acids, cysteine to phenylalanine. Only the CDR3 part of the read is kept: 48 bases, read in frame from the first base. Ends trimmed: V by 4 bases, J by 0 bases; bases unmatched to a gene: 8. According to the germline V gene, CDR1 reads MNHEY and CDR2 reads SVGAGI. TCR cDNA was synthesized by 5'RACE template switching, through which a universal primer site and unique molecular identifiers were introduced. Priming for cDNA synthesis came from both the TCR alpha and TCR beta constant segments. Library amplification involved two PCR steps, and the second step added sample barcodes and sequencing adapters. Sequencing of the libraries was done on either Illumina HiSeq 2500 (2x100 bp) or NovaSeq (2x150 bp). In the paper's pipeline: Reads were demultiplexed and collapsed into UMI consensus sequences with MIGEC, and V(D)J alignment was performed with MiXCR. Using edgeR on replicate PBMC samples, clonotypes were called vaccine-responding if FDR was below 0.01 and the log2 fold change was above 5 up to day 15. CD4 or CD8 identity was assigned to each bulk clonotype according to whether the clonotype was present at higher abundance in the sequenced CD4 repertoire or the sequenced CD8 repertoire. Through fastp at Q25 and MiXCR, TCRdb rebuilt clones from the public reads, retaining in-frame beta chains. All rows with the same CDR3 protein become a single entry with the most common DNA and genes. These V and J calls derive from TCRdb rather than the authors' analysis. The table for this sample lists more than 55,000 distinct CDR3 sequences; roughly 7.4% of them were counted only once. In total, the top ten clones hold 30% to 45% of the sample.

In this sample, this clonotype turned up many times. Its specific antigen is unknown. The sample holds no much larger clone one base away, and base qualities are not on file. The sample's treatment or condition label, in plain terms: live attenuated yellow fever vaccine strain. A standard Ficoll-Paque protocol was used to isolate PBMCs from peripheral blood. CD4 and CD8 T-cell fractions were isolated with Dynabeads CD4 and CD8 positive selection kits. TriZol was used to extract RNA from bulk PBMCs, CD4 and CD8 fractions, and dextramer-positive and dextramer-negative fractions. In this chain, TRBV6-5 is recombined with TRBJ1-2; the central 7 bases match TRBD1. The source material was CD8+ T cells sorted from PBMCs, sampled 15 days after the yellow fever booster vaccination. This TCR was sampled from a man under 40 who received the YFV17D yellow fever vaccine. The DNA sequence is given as TGTGCCAGCAGTTCCCTTACAGGGGCGGCTAACTATGGCTACACCTTC. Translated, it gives CASSSLTGAANYGYTF.